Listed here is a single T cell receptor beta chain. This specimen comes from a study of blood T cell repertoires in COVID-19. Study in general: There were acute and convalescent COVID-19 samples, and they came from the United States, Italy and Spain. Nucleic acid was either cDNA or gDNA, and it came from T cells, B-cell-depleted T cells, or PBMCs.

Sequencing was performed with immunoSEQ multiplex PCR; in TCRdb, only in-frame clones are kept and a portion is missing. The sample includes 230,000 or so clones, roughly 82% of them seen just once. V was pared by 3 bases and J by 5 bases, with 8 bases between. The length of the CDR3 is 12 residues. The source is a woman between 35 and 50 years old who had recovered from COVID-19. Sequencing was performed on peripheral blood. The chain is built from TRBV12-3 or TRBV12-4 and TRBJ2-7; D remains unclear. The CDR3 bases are TGTGCCAGCAGTTTCTCTCCAGACGAGCAGTACTTC. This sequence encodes CASSFSPDEQYF.